This TCR beta chain was captured in a study of cytomegalovirus exposure and HLA in healthy donors. On the study more broadly: Falling in the Caucasian-associated ancestry cluster were about 80% of 350 to 400 genotyped donors. General study points: A later analysis associated around 17,000 TCR beta sequences with HLA alleles at a 0.05 false discovery rate.

PCR primers comprised 60 Vbeta and 13 Jbeta primers. Using immunoSEQ multiplex PCR, the repertoire was profiled, and TCRdb retains in-frame clones only, with some absent. The table lists some 150,000 clones, 65% to 80% of them singletons. The table lists this clone with a count of one. Its antigen remains unknown. This CDR3 contains 16 residues. The V and J ends lost 7 bases and 10 bases, in that order; junction bases with no gene match: 16. Germline assignment: CDR1 LNHDA and CDR2 SQIVND (reference sequence). This clonotype was obtained from a young man in good health and CMV-seronegative. The chain carries TRBV19 and TRBJ1-6; 7 nucleotides match TRBD1. The sequenced sample was PBMCs. The CDR3 reads CASTRDSGLSGSPLHF. Here the CDR3 DNA reads TGTGCCAGTACCCGGGACAGCGGCCTATCCGGCTCACCCCTCCACTTT.